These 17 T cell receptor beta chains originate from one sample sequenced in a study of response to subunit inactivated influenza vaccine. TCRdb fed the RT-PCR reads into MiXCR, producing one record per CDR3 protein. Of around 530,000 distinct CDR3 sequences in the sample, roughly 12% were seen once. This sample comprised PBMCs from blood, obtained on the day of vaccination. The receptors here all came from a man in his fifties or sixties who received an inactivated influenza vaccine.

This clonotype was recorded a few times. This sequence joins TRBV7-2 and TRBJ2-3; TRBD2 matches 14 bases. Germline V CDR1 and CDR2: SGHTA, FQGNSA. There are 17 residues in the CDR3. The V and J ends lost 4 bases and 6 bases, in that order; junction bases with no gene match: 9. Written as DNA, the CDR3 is TGTGCCAGCAGCTCCAGACTAGCGGGAGGGCCGATTGATACGCAGTATTTT. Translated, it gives CASSSRLAGGPIDTQYF.

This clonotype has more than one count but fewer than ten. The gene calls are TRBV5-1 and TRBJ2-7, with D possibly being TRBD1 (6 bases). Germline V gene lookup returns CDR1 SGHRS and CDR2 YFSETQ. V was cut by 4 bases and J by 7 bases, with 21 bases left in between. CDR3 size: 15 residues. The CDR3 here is CASSQRTVPQGEQYF. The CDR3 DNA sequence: TGCGCCAGCAGCCAGCGGACAGTCCCTCAGGGAGAGCAGTACTTC.

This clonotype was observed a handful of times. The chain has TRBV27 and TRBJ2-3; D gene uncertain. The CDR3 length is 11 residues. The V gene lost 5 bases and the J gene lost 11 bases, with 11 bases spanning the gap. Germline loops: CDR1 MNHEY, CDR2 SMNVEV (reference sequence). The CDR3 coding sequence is TGTGCCAGCAGTCTGCTGGGAATGCAGTATTTT. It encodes CASSLLGMQYF.

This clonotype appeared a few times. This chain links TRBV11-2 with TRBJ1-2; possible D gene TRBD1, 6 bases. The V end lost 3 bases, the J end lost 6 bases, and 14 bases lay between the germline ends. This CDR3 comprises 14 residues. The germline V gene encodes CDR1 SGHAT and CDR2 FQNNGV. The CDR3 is CASSFGQSLDGYTF. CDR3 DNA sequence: TGTGCCAGCAGCTTTGGACAGAGCTTAGATGGCTACACCTTC. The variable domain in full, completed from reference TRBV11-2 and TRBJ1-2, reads EAGVAQSPRYKIIEKRQSVAFWCNPISGHATLYWYQQILGQGPKLLIQFQNNGVVDDSQLPKDRFSAERLKGVDSTLKIQPAKLEDSAVYLCASSFGQSLDGYTFGSGTRLTVV.

This CDR3 is CASSADRDSYEQYF. The DNA for the CDR3 is TGTGCCAGCAGTGCGGACAGGGACTCCTACGAGCAGTACTTC. The chain carries TRBV2 and TRBJ2-7, with TRBD1 identical over 8 bases. This CDR3 spans 14 amino acids. The J segment lost 0 bases and the V segment lost 4 bases, leaving 2 bases of the junction unmatched. CDR1 and CDR2 (germline): SNHLY, FYNNEI.

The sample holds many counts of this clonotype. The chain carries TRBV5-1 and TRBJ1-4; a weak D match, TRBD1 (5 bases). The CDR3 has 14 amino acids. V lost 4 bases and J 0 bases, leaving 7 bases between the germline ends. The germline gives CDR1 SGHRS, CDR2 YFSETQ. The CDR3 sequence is CASSQDTTNEKLFF. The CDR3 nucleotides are TGCGCCAGCAGCCAGGACACAACTAATGAAAAACTGTTTTTT.

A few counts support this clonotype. The CDR3 here is CASSLWSGGKYNEQFF. The CDR3 nucleotides are TGTGCCAGCAGCCTATGGTCAGGGGGCAAATACAATGAGCAGTTCTTC. This chain links TRBV28 with TRBJ2-1, with 8 bases matching TRBD1. The CDR3 sequence is 16 residues long. Looked up from germline, CDR1 is MDHEN and CDR2 is SYDVKM. V lost 6 bases to trimming and J lost 4 bases; unmatched junction nucleotides: 11.

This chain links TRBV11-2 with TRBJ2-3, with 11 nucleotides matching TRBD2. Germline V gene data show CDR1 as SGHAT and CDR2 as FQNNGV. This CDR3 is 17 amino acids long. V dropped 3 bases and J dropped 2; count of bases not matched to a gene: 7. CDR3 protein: CASSLGLAEPHTDTQYF. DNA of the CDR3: TGTGCCAGCAGCTTGGGACTAGCGGAACCCCACACAGATACGCAGTATTTT. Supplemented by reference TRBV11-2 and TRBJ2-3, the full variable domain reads EAGVAQSPRYKIIEKRQSVAFWCNPISGHATLYWYQQILGQGPKLLIQFQNNGVVDDSQLPKDRFSAERLKGVDSTLKIQPAKLEDSAVYLCASSLGLAEPHTDTQYFGPGTRLTVL.

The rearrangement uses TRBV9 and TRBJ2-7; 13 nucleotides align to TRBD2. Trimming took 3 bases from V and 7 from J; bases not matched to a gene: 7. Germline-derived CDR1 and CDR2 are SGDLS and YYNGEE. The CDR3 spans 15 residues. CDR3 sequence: CASSAGTSGVEEQYF. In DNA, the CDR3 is TGTGCCAGCAGCGCGGGGACTAGCGGGGTCGAAGAGCAGTACTTC.

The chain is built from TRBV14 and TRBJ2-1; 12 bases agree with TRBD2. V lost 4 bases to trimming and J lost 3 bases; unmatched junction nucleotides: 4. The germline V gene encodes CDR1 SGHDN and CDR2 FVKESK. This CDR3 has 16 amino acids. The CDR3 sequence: CASSRGTSGFYNEQFF. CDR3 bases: TGTGCCAGCAGCCGAGGGACTAGCGGGTTCTACAATGAGCAGTTCTTC.

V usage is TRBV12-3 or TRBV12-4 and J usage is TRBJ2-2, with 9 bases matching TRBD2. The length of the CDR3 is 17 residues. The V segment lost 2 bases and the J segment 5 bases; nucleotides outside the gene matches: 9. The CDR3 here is CASSLLSGSGWTGELFF. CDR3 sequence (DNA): TGTGCCAGCAGTTTACTTAGCGGGAGCGGGTGGACCGGGGAGCTGTTTTTT.

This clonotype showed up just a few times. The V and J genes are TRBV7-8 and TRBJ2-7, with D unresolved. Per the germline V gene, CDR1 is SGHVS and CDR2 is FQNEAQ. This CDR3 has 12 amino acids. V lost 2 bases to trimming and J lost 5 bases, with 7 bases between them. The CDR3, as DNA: TGTGCCAGCAGCTTATCCAGACACGAGCAGTACTTC. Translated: CASSLSRHEQYF.

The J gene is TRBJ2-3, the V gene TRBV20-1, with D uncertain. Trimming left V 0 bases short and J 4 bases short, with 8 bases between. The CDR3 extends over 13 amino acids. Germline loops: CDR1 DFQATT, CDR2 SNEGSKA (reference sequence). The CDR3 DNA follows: TGCAGTGCTAGAGATCTCGGTCCAGATACGCAGTATTTT. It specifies CSARDLGPDTQYF.

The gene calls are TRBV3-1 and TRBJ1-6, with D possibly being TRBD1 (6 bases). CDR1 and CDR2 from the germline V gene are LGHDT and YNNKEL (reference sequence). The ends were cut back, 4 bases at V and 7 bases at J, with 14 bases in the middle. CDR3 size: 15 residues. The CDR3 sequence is CASSLAEGVNSPLHF. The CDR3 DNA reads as TGTGCCAGCAGCCTGGCGGAGGGGGTCAATTCACCCCTCCACTTT.

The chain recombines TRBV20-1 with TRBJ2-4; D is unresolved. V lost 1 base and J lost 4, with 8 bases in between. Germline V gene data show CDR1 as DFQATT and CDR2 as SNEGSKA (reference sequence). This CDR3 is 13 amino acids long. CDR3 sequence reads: CSARGHTKNIQYF. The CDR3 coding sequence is TGCAGTGCTAGAGGACACACTAAAAACATTCAGTACTTC.

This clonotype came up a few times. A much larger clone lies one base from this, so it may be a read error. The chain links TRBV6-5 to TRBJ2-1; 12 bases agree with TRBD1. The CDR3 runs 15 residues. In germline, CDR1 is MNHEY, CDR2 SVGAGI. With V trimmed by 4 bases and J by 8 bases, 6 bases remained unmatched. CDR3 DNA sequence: TGTGCCAGCAGTTCGGGGACAGGGGGCAAGGATGAGCAGTTCTTC. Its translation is CASSSGTGGKDEQFF.

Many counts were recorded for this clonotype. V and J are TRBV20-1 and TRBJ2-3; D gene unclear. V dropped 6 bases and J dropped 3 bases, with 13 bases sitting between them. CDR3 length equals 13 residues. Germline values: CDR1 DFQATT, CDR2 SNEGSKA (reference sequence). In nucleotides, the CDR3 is TGCAGTGCCACGGAAATATGGACAGATACGCAGTATTTT. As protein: CSATEIWTDTQYF.